These 30 T cell receptor beta chains were sequenced from one sample in a study of cytomegalovirus exposure and HLA in healthy donors. Amplification used 60 Vbeta primers and 13 Jbeta primers. Sequenced by immunoSEQ multiplex PCR; TCRdb stores in-frame clones only, minus some. The repertoire holds roughly 160,000 clones, with around 85% as singletons. Input material: PBMCs. The receptors derive from a male donor in good health and CMV-seronegative.

The rearrangement links TRBV6-5 to TRBJ2-4, with TRBD1 identical over 9 bases. Germline CDR1 MNHEY, CDR2 SVGAGI. This CDR3 spans 15 amino acids. Trimming took 5 bases from V and 5 from J; bases not matched to a gene: 7. The CDR3 DNA reads TGTGCCAGCAGTCGACAGGGGGGGTCCCAAAACATTCAGTACTTC. It is translated as CASSRQGGSQNIQYF.

The gene calls are TRBV6-6 and TRBJ1-2, with D uncertain. Germline assignment: CDR1 MNHNY and CDR2 SVGAGI (reference sequence). The CDR3 contains 13 residues. The V end lost 3 bases, the J end lost 7 bases, and 12 bases lay between the germline ends. CDR3 DNA: TGTGCCAGCAGTTATTATGGGCCCTTTGGCTACACCTTC. Amino acids: CASSYYGPFGYTF.

The rearrangement joins TRBV7-9 to TRBJ1-1, with D hard to call. The CDR3 extends over 13 amino acids. CDR1 is SEHNR, CDR2 FQNEAQ, per germline (reference sequence). V was cut by 7 bases and J by 1 base, with 10 bases left in between. CDR3 coding DNA: TGTGCCAGCACCTTTACTGGGAACACTGAAGCTTTCTTT. Protein sequence: CASTFTGNTEAFF. Together with reference TRBV7-9 and TRBJ1-1, the CDR3 gives the full variable domain: DTGVSQNPRHKITKRGQNVTFRCDPISEHNRLYWYRQTLGQGPEFLTYFQNEAQLEKSRLLSDRFSAERPKGSFSTLEIQRTEQGDSAMYLCASTFTGNTEAFFGQGTRLTVV.

As for this clone: This likely comes from a read error, as the CDR3 has no conserved phenylalanine or tryptophan at its end. The DNA is left out, because the CDR3 cannot be placed on it with certainty; the CDR3 is given as TCRdb lists it. The rearrangement uses TRBV27 and TRBJ1-3. CDR1 is MNHEY and CDR2 is SMNVEV in the germline V gene (reference sequence). Ends included, the CDR3 has 8 residues. CDR3 residues: CAITGNHL.

The rearrangement links TRBV19 to TRBJ1-4; D might be TRBD1 (6 bases). This CDR3 region has 14 residues. Germline loops: CDR1 LNHDA, CDR2 SQIVND (reference sequence). Trimming took off 5 bases at V and 5 bases at J, with 12 bases between the two ends. The CDR3 nucleotides read TGTGCCAGTAGTGTACAGGGTGGCAATGAAAAACTGTTTTTT. Protein: CASSVQGGNEKLFF.

V and J are TRBV6-1 and TRBJ1-6; tentatively, D is TRBD1 (6 bases). CDR1 is MNHNS, CDR2 SASEGT, per germline. V was clipped by 1 base and J by 10 bases, with 17 bases between them. This CDR3 contains 16 residues. The CDR3 region is CASSEGRWGRRSPLHF. CDR3 sequence (DNA): TGTGCCAGCAGTGAAGGTCGGTGGGGGCGCCGGTCACCCCTCCACTTT.

CDR3 in DNA: TGTGCCAGCAGCTTACAGGGGGTAAACTATGGCTACACCTTC. Translation gives CASSLQGVNYGYTF. V and J are TRBV5-6 and TRBJ1-2; 8 bases are shared with TRBD1. This CDR3 region has 14 residues. The junction had 2 bases not matched to a gene; V was cut back by 2 bases and J by 2 bases. Germline values: CDR1 SGHDT, CDR2 YYEEEE. The whole variable domain, filled in from reference TRBV5-6 and TRBJ1-2, reads DAGVTQSPTHLIKTRGQQVTLRCSPKSGHDTVSWYQQALGQGPQFIFQYYEEEERQRGNFPDRFSGHQFPNYSSELNVNALLLGDSALYLCASSLQGVNYGYTFGSGTRLTVV.

This chain uses TRBV7-2 with TRBJ2-3, with TRBD1 matching over 8 bases. Unmatched junction bases numbered 9, after V lost 6 bases and J lost 4 bases. CDR3 length: 15 residues. The germline gives CDR1 SGHTA, CDR2 FQGNSA. CDR3 DNA sequence: TGTGCCAGCAGTACACAGGGGGGTCACGCAGATACGCAGTATTTT. This sequence encodes CASSTQGGHADTQYF. The whole variable domain, filled in from reference TRBV7-2 and TRBJ2-3, reads GAGVSQSPSNKVTEKGKDVELRCDPISGHTALYWYRQSLGQGLEFLIYFQGNSAPDKSGLPSDRFSAERTGGSVSTLTIQRTQQEDSAVYLCASSTQGGHADTQYFGPGTRLTVL.

This clone was counted a single time. The V gene is TRBV6-6, the J gene TRBJ1-3; 9 positions agree with TRBD1. CDR1 and CDR2 (germline): MNHNY, SVGAGI (reference sequence). The V gene end was trimmed by 4 bases and the J gene end by 4 bases; junction bases not matched to a gene: 5. This CDR3 has 15 amino acids. The CDR3 reads CASSSGTGRGNTIYF. CDR3 nucleotides: TGTGCCAGCAGTTCCGGGACAGGGAGGGGAAACACCATATATTTT.

This clone was counted a single time. The V and J genes are TRBV18 and TRBJ2-7; D might be TRBD1 (6 bases). The CDR3 is 14 residues long. Trimming shortened V by 4 bases and J by 4 bases, and 14 bases separated the two germline ends. Germline-derived CDR1 and CDR2 are KGHSH and LQKENI. CDR3 amino acids: CASSLEQGPYEQYF. The CDR3 DNA reads as TGTGCCAGCTCACTAGAACAGGGCCCGTACGAGCAGTACTTC. Filled out from reference TRBV18 and TRBJ2-7, the complete variable domain reads NAGVMQNPRHLVRRRGQEARLRCSPMKGHSHVYWYRQLPEEGLKFMVYLQKENIIDESGMPKERFSAEFPKEGPSILRIQQVVRGDSAAYFCASSLEQGPYEQYFGPGTRLTVT.

The V call is TRBV6-1, the J call TRBJ1-1, with 8 positions matching TRBD1. Trimming cost V 6 bases and J 4 bases; bases outside gene matches: 10. Germline CDR1 and CDR2: MNHNS and SASEGT. The CDR3 is made up of 15 amino acids. The DNA of the CDR3 is TGTGCCAGCAGGCCGGGACAGGTTTCTCGCACTGAAGCTTTCTTT. It encodes CASRPGQVSRTEAFF.

This clone was seen a few times. V usage is TRBV5-5 and J usage is TRBJ2-2; TRBD1 aligns across 7 bases. The CDR3 is made up of 16 amino acids. The V gene end was trimmed by 0 bases and the J gene end by 5 bases; junction bases not matched to a gene: 7. Germline V lookup: CDR1 SGHKS, CDR2 YYEKEE (reference sequence). The CDR3 nucleotides read TGTGCCAGCAGCTTGGTGGGGACAGCGAGAACCGGGGAGCTGTTTTTT. The encoded protein is CASSLVGTARTGELFF.

V usage is TRBV25-1 and J usage is TRBJ2-5; the match to TRBD2 covers 8 bases. Germline CDR1 MGHDK, CDR2 SYGVNS. The CDR3 is 15 amino acids. V shed 4 bases, J shed 1 base, and the junction held 5 bases outside the gene matches. The CDR3 bases are TGTGCCAGCAGTGCCGAACTAGCGGTCCAAGAGACCCAGTACTTC. It yields the protein CASSAELAVQETQYF.

CDR3 bases: TGTGCCATAGACAGGGGTACGTACGAGCAGTACTTC. Translation: CAIDRGTYEQYF. The chain has TRBV6-1 and TRBJ2-7; 8 nucleotides line up with TRBD1. CDR1 and CDR2 (germline): MNHNS, SASEGT. The length of the CDR3 is 12 residues. The junction had 6 bases not matched to a gene; V was cut back by 10 bases and J by 4 bases.

This clone was seen a few times. The DNA for the CDR3 is TGTGCCACCAGCAGAGCAGGTTCTAACACTGAAGCTTTCTTT. This codes for CATSRAGSNTEAFF. The chain recombines TRBV15 with TRBJ1-1; D is undetermined. V lost 1 base and J 2 bases, leaving 8 bases between the germline ends. Germline CDR1 and CDR2: LNHNV and YYDKDF (reference sequence). The CDR3 has 14 amino acids.

The chain employs TRBV14 and TRBJ1-1; D gene ambiguous. The CDR3 totals 14 residues. The V end lost 5 bases, the J end lost 3 bases, and 13 bases lay between the germline ends. CDR1 is SGHDN, CDR2 FVKESK, per germline. In DNA form, the CDR3 reads TGTGCCAGCAGCTCGCAATCTTGGCACACTGAAGCTTTCTTT. Protein product: CASSSQSWHTEAFF. The entire variable domain, with the rest obtained from reference TRBV14 and TRBJ1-1, is as follows: EAGVTQFPSHSVIEKGQTVTLRCDPISGHDNLYWYRRVMGKEIKFLLHFVKESKQDESGMPNNRFLAERTGGTYSTLKVQPAELEDSGVYFCASSSQSWHTEAFFGQGTRLTVV.

The genes are TRBV27 and TRBJ2-2, with 7 bases that match TRBD1. CDR1 and CDR2 from the germline V gene are MNHEY and SMNVEV (reference sequence). This CDR3 comprises 16 residues. V was pared by 2 bases and J by 4 bases, with 7 bases of the junction left unmatched. The CDR3 region has the DNA TGTGCCAGCAGTTTACCCCGGGGACAGTTCACCGGGGAGCTGTTTTTT. As protein: CASSLPRGQFTGELFF.

CDR3 DNA: TGCGCCAGCAGCTTCCTCTCTCGGGGCTACACCTTC. Its protein is CASSFLSRGYTF. The chain has TRBV5-1 and TRBJ1-2; no reliable D call. The germline gives CDR1 SGHRS, CDR2 YFSETQ. The CDR3 is 12 residues long. V lost 2 bases and J 8 bases, leaving 10 bases between the germline ends.

V and J are TRBV5-6 and TRBJ1-2; 8 bases map to TRBD1. The CDR3 has 16 residues. V was pared by 2 bases and J by 3 bases, with 9 bases of the junction left unmatched. Germline V CDR1 and CDR2: SGHDT, YYEEEE. The chain's CDR3 is CASSLYGAGGDYGYTF. The CDR3 DNA reads TGTGCCAGCAGCTTATATGGGGCAGGGGGCGACTATGGCTACACCTTC.

The chain links TRBV21-1 to TRBJ2-2; TRBD1 is the table's D call, not checked against the DNA. TRBV21-1 is tagged as a pseudogene. The CDR3 totals 17 residues. CDR3 sequence: CASSLDSPQAPTGELFF. The CDR3 DNA reads TGTGCCAGCAGCCTAGACAGCCCCCAGGCCCCGACCGGGGAGCTGTTTTTT.

The CDR3 loop reads CASSYSIGQGSVVQYF. CDR3 in DNA: TGTGCCAGCAGTTACTCGATTGGACAGGGGTCGGTGGTGCAGTACTTC. V and J are TRBV6-5 and TRBJ2-7, with 9 bases lining up with TRBD1. Germline V gene data show CDR1 as MNHEY and CDR2 as SVGAGI. The V gene end was trimmed by 0 bases and the J gene end by 9 bases; junction bases not matched to a gene: 12. The CDR3 sequence is 16 residues long.

The count of this clone is one. J is TRBJ1-1 and V is TRBV5-1, with no clear D. With 1 base removed from V and 3 bases from J, the gap between germline ends came to 10 bases. The CDR3 contains 14 residues. Germline CDR1 reads SGHRS; CDR2 reads YFSETQ. The DNA for the CDR3 is TGCGCCAGCAGCTTGTTGGGGAGGGACACTGAAGCTTTCTTT. Its protein product is CASSLLGRDTEAFF.

V is TRBV12-5 and J is TRBJ1-2, with D possibly matching TRBD1 (6 bases). Trimming took off 5 bases at V and 5 bases at J, with 15 bases between the two ends. Germline loops: CDR1 LGHNT, CDR2 FRNRAP. The CDR3 is made up of 14 amino acids. CDR3 protein: CASGTSEQGYGYTF. As DNA, the CDR3 is TGTGCTAGTGGTACCTCAGAACAGGGTTATGGCTACACCTTC.

The chain links TRBV29-1 to TRBJ2-1, with a weak D call TRBD2 (5 bases). The germline CDR1 and CDR2 sequences are SQVTM and ANQGSEA. The germline V and J ends were trimmed by 3 bases and 9 bases, with 9 bases remaining between them. This CDR3 contains 11 residues. CDR3 coding DNA: TGCAGCGTTGATGAAGGACTTGAGCAGTTCTTC. Amino acids: CSVDEGLEQFF.

V is TRBV10-2 and J is TRBJ2-5; 8 nucleotides agree with TRBD1. CDR1 is WSHSY, CDR2 SAAADI, per germline. Unmatched junction bases numbered 9, after V lost 6 bases and J lost 3 bases. This CDR3 contains 15 residues. CDR3 protein: CASSKGQGTEETQYF. The CDR3 DNA is TGCGCCAGCAGCAAAGGACAGGGAACGGAAGAGACCCAGTACTTC.

The V call is TRBV29-1, the J call TRBJ1-4; perhaps TRBD1 as D (5 bases). Germline V gives CDR1 SQVTM, CDR2 ANQGSEA. The CDR3 runs 13 residues. Trimming took 5 bases from V and 5 from J, leaving 12 bases between them. CDR3 protein: CSVFAGRNEKLFF. The CDR3 nucleotides read TGCAGCGTTTTCGCAGGGCGGAATGAAAAACTGTTTTTT.

The gene calls are TRBV6-4 and TRBJ2-1, with 14 bases fitting TRBD2. This CDR3 is 14 amino acids long. The trim removed 0 bases at V and 16 bases at J, leaving 5 bases unmatched. Germline CDR1 MRHNA, CDR2 SNTAGT. The CDR3 region has the DNA TGTGCCAGCAGTGACTCGGGGACTAGCGGGGGTTTTTTCTTC. This codes for CASSDSGTSGGFFF.

V and J are TRBV5-8 and TRBJ1-5, with 7 bases that match TRBD1. The CDR3 length is 14 residues. CDR1 is SGHTS, CDR2 YDEGEE, per germline. The J segment lost 11 bases and the V segment lost 3 bases, leaving 11 bases of the junction unmatched. CDR3 nucleotides: TGTGCCAGCAGCTCCGGACAGGCTCGGGAAACCCAGCATTTT. Translating it yields CASSSGQARETQHF.

The chain employs TRBV2 and TRBJ2-3; the D gene is possibly TRBD2 (6 bases). Trimming stripped 5 bases from V and 0 bases from J, with 12 bases between. Per the germline V gene, CDR1 is SNHLY and CDR2 is FYNNEI. The CDR3 loop spans 15 amino acids. The CDR3 is CASSTGTPSTDTQYF. The DNA of the CDR3 is TGTGCCAGCAGTACCGGGACTCCTAGCACAGATACGCAGTATTTT.

The CDR3 DNA reads as TGTGCCAGCAGCTTGGTAGGGGGCGTCACTGAAGCTTTCTTT. Protein product: CASSLVGGVTEAFF. V and J are TRBV7-2 and TRBJ1-1; 7 bases are a match to TRBD1. The CDR3 contains 14 residues. The germline V gene has CDR1 SGHTA and CDR2 FQGNSA. Germline trimming cut 3 bases from V and 4 bases from J; bases unmatched to any gene: 5.